A single T cell receptor (beta chain) is shown here with its context. Its specificity is unknown. These data belong to a study of CD8+ T cells in alopecia areata. Overall study findings and caveats: Among the top 100, expanded CD8+ clones were significantly decreased by tofacitinib, as was scalp clonality. While tofacitinib was given, many expanded lesional clones persisted in scalp and blood. Lesional tissue from the scalp (especially in alopecia totalis/universalis) showed higher clonality than normal scalp.

The treatment is: oral pan-JAK inhibitor, 5-10 mg twice daily. Collected material from alopecia areata patients comprised lesional scalp punch biopsies and peripheral blood. The CDR3 contains 15 residues. V gave up 1 base and J gave up 4 bases; unmatched junction bases: 3. From germline, CDR1 is GTSNPN and CDR2 SVGIG (reference sequence). TCR sequencing used cDNA made by reverse transcription of extracted RNA. Generated by immunoSEQ multiplex PCR, the TCRdb table keeps only in-frame clones and is missing some. Of about 180,000 clones listed, about 61% are singletons. The gene calls are TRBV30 and TRBJ1-6; 8 bases agree with TRBD1. Here the sequenced sample was CD4+ T cells sorted from blood, taken at approximately week 60, from a patient treated with tofacitinib. The clonotype comes from a human donor with alopecia areata. The CDR3, as DNA: TGTGCCTGGAGTGCACAGGGGGGATATAATTCACCCCTCCACTTT. This sequence encodes CAWSAQGGYNSPLHF.